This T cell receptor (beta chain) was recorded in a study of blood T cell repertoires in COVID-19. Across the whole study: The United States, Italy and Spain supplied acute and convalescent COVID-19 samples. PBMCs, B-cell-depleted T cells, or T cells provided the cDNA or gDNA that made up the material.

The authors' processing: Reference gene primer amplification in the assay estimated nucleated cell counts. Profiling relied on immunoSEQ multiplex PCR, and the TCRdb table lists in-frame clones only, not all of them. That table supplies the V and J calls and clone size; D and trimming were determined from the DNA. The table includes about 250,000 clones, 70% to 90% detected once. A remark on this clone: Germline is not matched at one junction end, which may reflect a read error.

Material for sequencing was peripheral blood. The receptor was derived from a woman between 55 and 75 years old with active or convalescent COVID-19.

For the CDR3, the DNA is TGTGCCAGCAGATTAGAGGCAGGGGGCTCCGGGGAGCTGTTTTTT. It codes for CASRLEAGGSGELFF. The chain combines TRBV7-2 with TRBJ2-2; TRBD1 matches 8 bases. This CDR3 is 15 amino acids long. The germline CDR1 and CDR2 sequences are SGHTA and FQGNSA.